The source of this T cell receptor (beta chain) is a study of blood T cells in healthy people across ages. Using a J-beta primer mix together with a sample-barcoded 5' primer, a second PCR was run for about 6 to 12 cycles. In TCRdb, the 5' RACE reads were re-called with MiXCR into one record per CDR3 protein. Of about 680,000 distinct CDR3 sequences in the sample, around 48% are singletons; the top ten hold under 35%. Drawn from each donor were ten milliliters of peripheral blood. Each sample yielded at least 6.5 million isolated PBMCs. This CDR3 is built from 15 residues. Germline values: CDR1 SGDLS, CDR2 YYNGEE. V lost 0 bases, J lost 0 bases, and 10 bases lay in between.

The V and J genes are TRBV9 and TRBJ2-7; D uncertain. Sequenced material: blood. The sequence was collected from a woman aged 55-70 years in good health. This chain's CDR3 is CASSVGAESSYEQYF. CDR3 coding DNA: TGTGCCAGCAGCGTAGGGGCGGAGAGCTCCTACGAGCAGTACTTC.